This T cell receptor beta chain was recovered during a study of T cell responses to AZD1222 COVID-19 vaccine. Clones were sequenced by immunoSEQ multiplex PCR, and TCRdb holds only the in-frame ones, with some missing. This sample yields about 72,000 clones, of which about 89% are seen a single time; roughly 31% belongs to the top ten. The germline gives CDR1 SGHRS, CDR2 YFSETQ. The CDR3 has 14 amino acids. V was cut by 2 bases and J by 4 bases, with 10 bases left in between. V gene TRBV5-1 combines with J gene TRBJ2-1, with D perhaps TRBD1 (6 bases). The sample in question was peripheral blood, obtained 28 days after the second AZD1222 dose. The receptor comes from an adult who received the AZD1222 COVID-19 vaccine. This chain's CDR3 is CASSFRTEYNEQFF. In DNA form, the CDR3 reads TGCGCCAGCAGCTTCAGGACAGAATACAATGAGCAGTTCTTC.